This TCR beta chain was found in a study of shared clonotypes between healthy human individuals. An assay was performed, and its level was deep. Some 30,000 T cell genomes (about 0.2 ug DNA) went into each sorted-subset replicate. Sequencing was performed with immunoSEQ multiplex PCR; in TCRdb, only in-frame clones are kept and a portion is missing. The repertoire consists of over a million clones, with 98% occurring once and the leading ten covering 0.36%. Of note for this clone: In the same sample, other DNA sequences code for this CDR3.

Trimming took off 0 bases at V and 0 bases at J, with 4 bases between the two ends. Germline CDR1 and CDR2: SGDLS and YYNGEE. The CDR3 has 13 residues. This receptor was obtained from a man in his thirties or forties in good health. The sample taken for sequencing was naive CD4+ T cells sorted from blood. As for subset: CD45RA+ positively selected. The rearrangement uses TRBV9 and TRBJ2-7; no firm D call. The CDR3 region is CASSVGNSYEQYF. The CDR3 DNA is TGTGCCAGCAGCGTAGGGAACTCCTACGAGCAGTACTTC.